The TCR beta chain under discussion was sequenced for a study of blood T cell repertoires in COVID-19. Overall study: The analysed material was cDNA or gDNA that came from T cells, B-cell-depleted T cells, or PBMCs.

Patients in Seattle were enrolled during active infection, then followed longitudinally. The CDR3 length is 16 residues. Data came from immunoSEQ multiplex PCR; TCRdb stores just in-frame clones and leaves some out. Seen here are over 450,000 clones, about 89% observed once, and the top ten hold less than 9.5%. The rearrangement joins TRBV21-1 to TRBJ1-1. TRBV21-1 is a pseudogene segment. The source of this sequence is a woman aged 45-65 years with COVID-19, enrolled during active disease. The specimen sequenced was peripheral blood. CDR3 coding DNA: TGTGCCAGCAGCAAAGATAGCGGGCAGGCGAACACTGAAGCTTTCTTT. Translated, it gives CASSKDSGQANTEAFF.